One and the same sample provided the 9 T cell receptor beta chains below, sequenced in a study of regulatory T cells in long-lasting Graves disease (dated by TCRdb to the early 2020s). Explained via the paper, the time point label denotes: persistent/refractory GD, antithyroid drugs over 5 years with positive TRAb. RNA was extracted from PBMCs in TRIzol for both TCR sequencing and RNA sequencing. The library was obtained by multiplex PCR. Instrument used: Illumina HiSeq 4000. iRepertoire HTBI primers and Arm-PCR amplification of CDR3 regions were used to construct TCR beta libraries. Using fastp at Q25 and MiXCR, TCRdb reprocessed the public reads and kept productive beta chains. A single entry per CDR3 protein holds the most common genes and DNA from its merged rows. Here the sample has roughly 490,000 distinct CDR3 sequences; about 22% occur a single time. The top ten constitute roughly 13% of the sample.

The starting material was peripheral blood mononuclear cells (PBMCs), obtained when the disease was refractory, from a patient treated with antithyroid drugs. The receptor source for this set is a female donor with Graves disease.

The chain uses TRBV2 and TRBJ1-3, with 7 positions matching TRBD1. J lost 5 bases, V lost 7 bases, and 8 bases had no gene match. Germline CDR1 SNHLY, CDR2 FYNNEI. The CDR3 runs 14 residues. In nucleotides, the CDR3 is TGTGCCAGCATCGGGACAGTTCGAAGAAACACCATATATTTT. Residues: CASIGTVRRNTIYF.

This clonotype has a handful of counts. The gene calls are TRBV29-1 and TRBJ1-2; TRBD1 agrees at 7 bases. This CDR3 contains 15 residues. V shed 6 bases, J shed 0 bases, and the junction held 10 bases outside the gene matches. CDR1 SQVTM and CDR2 ANQGSEA come from the germline V gene. The chain's CDR3 is CSVPDRPLTNYGYTF. The CDR3 DNA sequence: TGCAGCGTCCCGGACAGGCCGTTGACTAACTATGGCTACACCTTC.

This clonotype was seen more than once but under ten times. The rearrangement joins TRBV6-1 to TRBJ2-2; D is uncertain. Germline V lookup: CDR1 MNHNS, CDR2 SASEGT. The CDR3 has 12 residues. V lost 5 bases, J lost 7 bases, and 8 bases lay in between. The CDR3 region is CASSPMIGELFF. The CDR3 nucleotides are TGTGCCAGCAGTCCGATGATCGGGGAGCTGTTTTTT.

The V and J genes are TRBV7-2 and TRBJ2-7; 7 positions match TRBD2. The trim removed 2 bases at V and 4 bases at J, leaving 8 bases unmatched. The V gene's germline CDR1 is SGHTA and CDR2 FQGNSA. The CDR3 contains 15 residues. CDR3 in DNA: TGTGCCAGCAGCTTAAGCGGGGCCGCGGGGTACGAGCAGTACTTC. Translation: CASSLSGAAGYEQYF.

This clonotype was counted at least ten times. The V gene is TRBV28, the J gene TRBJ2-7; D is unresolved. CDR3 size: 14 residues. V was shortened by 1 base and J by 3 bases, with 10 bases between the two germline ends. Germline V gene data show CDR1 as MDHEN and CDR2 as SYDVKM. The CDR3 DNA reads TGTGCCAGCAGTTTATTGGGAAAACGCTACGAGCAGTACTTC. It is translated as CASSLLGKRYEQYF.

The V call is TRBV28, the J call TRBJ2-3; TRBD1 might be the D (7 bases). From germline, CDR1 is MDHEN and CDR2 SYDVKM. The V end lost 2 bases, the J end lost 2 bases, and 14 bases lay between the germline ends. CDR3 length equals 16 residues. The CDR3 nucleotides read TGTGCCAGCAGTTTAGGGGGGACAGCCTCCACAGATACGCAGTATTTT. Translated: CASSLGGTASTDTQYF.

Concerning this clonotype itself: Given a much more abundant clone one base away, this may be a read error. The chain is built from TRBV20-1 and TRBJ1-5; D is ambiguous. CDR1 is DFQATT, CDR2 SNEGSKA, per germline (reference sequence). Trimming removed 1 base at V and 11 bases at J, with 18 bases between. The CDR3 is 14 amino acids. The CDR3 DNA follows: TGCAGTGCTAGAGGGAACGGGCTGGACCAGTCCCAGCATTTT. Translation: CSARGNGLDQSQHF.

In the case of this clonotype: This may be a read error: a much more frequent sequence differs by one nucleotide. The chain uses TRBV7-3 and TRBJ1-3; 9 bases match TRBD1. The CDR3 is 14 residues long. Looked up from germline, CDR1 is SGHTA and CDR2 is FQGTGA. In nucleotides, the CDR3 is TGTGCCAGCAGCTTAACGGGACAGGGAAACACCGTATATTTT. The encoded protein is CASSLTGQGNTVYF.

This clonotype was counted once. V is TRBV6-1 and J is TRBJ1-3, with D perhaps matching TRBD1 (6 bases). CDR3 length: 14 residues. The germline V and J ends were trimmed by 5 bases and 4 bases, with 12 bases remaining between them. Per the germline V gene, CDR1 is MNHNS and CDR2 is SASEGT. The CDR3 sequence is CASSTRGYGNTIYF. The CDR3 region has the DNA TGTGCCAGCAGTACCAGGGGATACGGAAACACCATATATTTT.